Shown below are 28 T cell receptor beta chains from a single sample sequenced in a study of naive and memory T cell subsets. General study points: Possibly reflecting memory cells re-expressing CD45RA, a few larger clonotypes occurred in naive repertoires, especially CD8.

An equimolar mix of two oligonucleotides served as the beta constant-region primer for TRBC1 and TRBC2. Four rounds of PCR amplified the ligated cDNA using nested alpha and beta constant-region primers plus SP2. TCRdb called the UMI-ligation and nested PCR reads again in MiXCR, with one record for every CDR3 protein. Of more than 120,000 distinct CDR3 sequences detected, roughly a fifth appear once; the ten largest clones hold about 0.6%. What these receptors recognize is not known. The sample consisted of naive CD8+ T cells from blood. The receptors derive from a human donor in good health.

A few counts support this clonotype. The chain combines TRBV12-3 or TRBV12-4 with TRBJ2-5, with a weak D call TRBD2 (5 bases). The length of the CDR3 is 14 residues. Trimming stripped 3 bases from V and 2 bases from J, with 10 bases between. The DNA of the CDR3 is TGTGCCAGCAGTTTGGTAGCGTCTCAAGAGACCCAGTACTTC. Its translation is CASSLVASQETQYF.

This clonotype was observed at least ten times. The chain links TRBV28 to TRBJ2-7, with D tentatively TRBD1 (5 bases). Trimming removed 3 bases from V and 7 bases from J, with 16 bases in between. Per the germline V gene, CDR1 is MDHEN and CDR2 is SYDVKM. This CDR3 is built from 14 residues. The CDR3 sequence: CASSFPAQGNEQYF. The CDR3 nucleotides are TGTGCCAGCAGTTTTCCCGCCCAGGGTAATGAGCAGTACTTC.

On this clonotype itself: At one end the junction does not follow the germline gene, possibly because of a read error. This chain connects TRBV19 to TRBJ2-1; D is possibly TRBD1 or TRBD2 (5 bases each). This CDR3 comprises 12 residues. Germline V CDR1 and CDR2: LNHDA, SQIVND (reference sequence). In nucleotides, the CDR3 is TGTGCCAGTAGTATTTGGGGGAATGAGCAGTCCTTC. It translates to CASSIWGNEQSF.

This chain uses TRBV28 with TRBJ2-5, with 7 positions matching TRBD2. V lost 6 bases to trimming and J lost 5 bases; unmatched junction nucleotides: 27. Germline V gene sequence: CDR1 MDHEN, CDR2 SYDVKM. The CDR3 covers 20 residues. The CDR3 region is CASSPISHAGETYTLETQYF. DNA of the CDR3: TGTGCCAGCAGCCCAATCTCACATGCGGGAGAAACATATACGCTGGAGACCCAGTACTTC.

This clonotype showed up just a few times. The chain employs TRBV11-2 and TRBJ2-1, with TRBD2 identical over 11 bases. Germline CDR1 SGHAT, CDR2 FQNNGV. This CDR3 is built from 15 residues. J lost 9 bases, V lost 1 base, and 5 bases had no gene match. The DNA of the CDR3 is TGTGCCAGCAGCTTAGGTAGCGGGAGGGCCGGTGAGCAGTTCTTC. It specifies CASSLGSGRAGEQFF.

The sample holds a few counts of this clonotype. CDR3 sequence (DNA): TGTGCCAGCATGGGACGGGACGCCTACGAGCAGTACTTC. Protein sequence: CASMGRDAYEQYF. This sequence joins TRBV28 and TRBJ2-7; D assignment may be TRBD1 or TRBD2 (5 bases each). V lost 7 bases, J lost 2 bases, and 12 bases lay in between. The CDR3 consists of 13 residues. In germline, CDR1 is MDHEN, CDR2 SYDVKM.

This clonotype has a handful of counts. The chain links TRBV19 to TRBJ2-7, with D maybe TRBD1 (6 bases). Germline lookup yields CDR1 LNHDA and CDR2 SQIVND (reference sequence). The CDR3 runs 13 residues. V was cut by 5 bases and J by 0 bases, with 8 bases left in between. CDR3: CASSAGASYEQYF. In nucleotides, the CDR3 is TGTGCCAGTAGTGCAGGGGCCTCCTACGAGCAGTACTTC.

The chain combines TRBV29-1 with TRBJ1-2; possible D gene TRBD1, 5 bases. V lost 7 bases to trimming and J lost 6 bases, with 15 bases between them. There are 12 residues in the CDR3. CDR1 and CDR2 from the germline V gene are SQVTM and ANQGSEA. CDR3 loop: CSGDRGTDGYTF. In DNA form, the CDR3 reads TGCAGCGGGGATCGGGGGACGGATGGCTACACCTTC. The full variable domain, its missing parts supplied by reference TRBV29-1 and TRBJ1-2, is SAVISQKPSRDICQRGTSLTIQCQVDSQVTMMFWYRQQPGQSLTLIATANQGSEATYESGFVIDKFPISRPNLTFSTLTVSNMSPEDSSIYLCSGDRGTDGYTFGSGTRLTVV.

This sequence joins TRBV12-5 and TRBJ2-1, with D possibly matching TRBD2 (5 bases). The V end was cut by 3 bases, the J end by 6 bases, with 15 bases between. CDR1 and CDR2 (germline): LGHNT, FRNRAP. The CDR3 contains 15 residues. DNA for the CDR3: TGTGCTAGTGGTTTCGAGGTACTAGTCGGCAATGAGCAGTTCTTC. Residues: CASGFEVLVGNEQFF.

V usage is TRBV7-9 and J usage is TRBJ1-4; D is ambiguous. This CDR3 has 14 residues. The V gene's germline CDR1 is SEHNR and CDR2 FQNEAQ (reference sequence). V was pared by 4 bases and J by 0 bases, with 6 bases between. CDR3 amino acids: CASSSETTNEKLFF. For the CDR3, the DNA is TGTGCCAGCAGCTCGGAAACAACTAATGAAAAACTGTTTTTT.

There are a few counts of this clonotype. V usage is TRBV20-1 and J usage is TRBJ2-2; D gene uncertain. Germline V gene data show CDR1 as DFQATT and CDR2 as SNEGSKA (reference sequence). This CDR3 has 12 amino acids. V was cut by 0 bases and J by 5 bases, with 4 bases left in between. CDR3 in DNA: TGCAGTGCTAGAGATGATACCGGGGAGCTGTTTTTT. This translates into CSARDDTGELFF.

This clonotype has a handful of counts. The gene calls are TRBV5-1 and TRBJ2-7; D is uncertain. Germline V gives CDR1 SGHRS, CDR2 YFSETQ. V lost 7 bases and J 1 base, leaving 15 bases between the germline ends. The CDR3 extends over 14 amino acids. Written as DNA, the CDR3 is TGCGCCAGCGCAGTACCAGATCTTTCCTACGAGCAGTACTTC. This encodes CASAVPDLSYEQYF.

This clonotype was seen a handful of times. The CDR3: CASSNRGPQPQHF. As DNA, the CDR3 is TGTGCCAGCAGCAACAGGGGGCCTCAGCCCCAGCATTTT. This chain connects TRBV7-9 to TRBJ1-5; 9 positions match TRBD1. The germline gives CDR1 SEHNR, CDR2 FQNEAQ (reference sequence). J lost 6 bases, V lost 5 bases, and 2 bases had no gene match. There are 13 residues in the CDR3.

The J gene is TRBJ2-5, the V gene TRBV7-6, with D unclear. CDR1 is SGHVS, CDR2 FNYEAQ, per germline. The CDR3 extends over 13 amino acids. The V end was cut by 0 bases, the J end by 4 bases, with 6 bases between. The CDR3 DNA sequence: TGTGCCAGCAGCTTAGCGGATGGAGAGACCCAGTACTTC. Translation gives CASSLADGETQYF. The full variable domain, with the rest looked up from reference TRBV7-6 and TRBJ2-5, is GAGVSQSPRYKVTKRGQDVALRCDPISGHVSLYWYRQALGQGPEFLTYFNYEAQQDKSGLPNDRFSAERPEGSISTLTIQRTEQRDSAMYRCASSLADGETQYFGPGTRLLVL.

CDR3 sequence (DNA): TGTGCCAGCAGCCAAGAAGACGACGGCACTAATTCACCCCTCCACTTT. This sequence encodes CASSQEDDGTNSPLHF. The chain joins TRBV3-1 to TRBJ1-6; D not resolved. Germline loops: CDR1 LGHDT, CDR2 YNNKEL (reference sequence). CDR3 size: 16 residues. Trimming took off 0 bases at V and 6 bases at J, with 12 bases between the two ends.

In DNA form, the CDR3 reads TGTGCCATCAGTGAAATTCCCCGAGAGCGGGAGGGGAACAATGAGCAGTTCTTC. Encoded protein: CAISEIPREREGNNEQFF. J is TRBJ2-1 and V is TRBV10-3; 10 bases match TRBD2. The J segment lost 5 bases and the V segment lost 3 bases, leaving 13 bases of the junction unmatched. Per germline, CDR1 ENHRY and CDR2 SYGVKD. The CDR3 runs 18 residues.

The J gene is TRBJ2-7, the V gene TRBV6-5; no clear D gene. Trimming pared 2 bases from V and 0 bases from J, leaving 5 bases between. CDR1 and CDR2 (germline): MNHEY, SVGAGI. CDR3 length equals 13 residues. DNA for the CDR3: TGTGCCAGCAGTTACGGGGACTCCTACGAGCAGTACTTC. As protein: CASSYGDSYEQYF.

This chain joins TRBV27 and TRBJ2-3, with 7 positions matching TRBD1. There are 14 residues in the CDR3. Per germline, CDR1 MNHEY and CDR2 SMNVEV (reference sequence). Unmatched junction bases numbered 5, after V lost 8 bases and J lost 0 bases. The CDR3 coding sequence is TGTGCCAGCGGGGACAGAGCTAGCACAGATACGCAGTATTTT. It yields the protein CASGDRASTDTQYF.

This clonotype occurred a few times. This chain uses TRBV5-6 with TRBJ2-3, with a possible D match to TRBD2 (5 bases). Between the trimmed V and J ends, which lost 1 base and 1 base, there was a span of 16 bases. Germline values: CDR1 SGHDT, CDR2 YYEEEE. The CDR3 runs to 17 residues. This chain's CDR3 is CASSLYGEREGTDTQYF. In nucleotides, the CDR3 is TGTGCCAGCAGCTTGTACGGGGAGAGGGAAGGCACAGATACGCAGTATTTT. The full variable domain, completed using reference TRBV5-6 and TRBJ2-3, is DAGVTQSPTHLIKTRGQQVTLRCSPKSGHDTVSWYQQALGQGPQFIFQYYEEEERQRGNFPDRFSGHQFPNYSSELNVNALLLGDSALYLCASSLYGEREGTDTQYFGPGTRLTVL.

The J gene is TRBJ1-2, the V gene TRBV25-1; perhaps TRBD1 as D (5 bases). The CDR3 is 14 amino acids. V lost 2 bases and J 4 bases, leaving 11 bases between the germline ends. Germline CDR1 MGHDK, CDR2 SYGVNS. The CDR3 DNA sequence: TGTGCCAGCAGTGAAGAGGGGCCACTCTATGGCTACACCTTC. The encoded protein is CASSEEGPLYGYTF.

CDR3 amino acids: CASSRDRKREFF. The CDR3 coding sequence is TGTGCCAGCAGCCGGGACCGCAAAAGAGAGTTCTTC. V usage is TRBV7-9 and J usage is TRBJ2-1, with D possibly called TRBD1 or TRBD2 (5 bases each). The germline gives CDR1 SEHNR, CDR2 FQNEAQ (reference sequence). The CDR3 length is 12 residues. With 5 bases removed from V and 14 bases from J, the gap between germline ends came to 16 bases.

CDR3 sequence (DNA): TGCGCCAGCAGCCGAGGACTTGGAAATGAGCAGTACTTC. It is translated as CASSRGLGNEQYF. The genes are TRBV4-1 and TRBJ2-7; TRBD2 might be the D (5 bases). Germline-derived CDR1 and CDR2 are MGHRA and YSYEKL. The CDR3 is 13 amino acids. V was trimmed by 4 bases and J by 7 bases, leaving 14 bases between them.

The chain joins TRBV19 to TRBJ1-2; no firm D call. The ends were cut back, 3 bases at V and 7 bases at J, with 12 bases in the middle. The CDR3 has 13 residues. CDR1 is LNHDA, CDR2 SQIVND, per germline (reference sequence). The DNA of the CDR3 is TGTGCCAGTAGTATTTTACTCCAGGCTGGCTACACCTTC. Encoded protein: CASSILLQAGYTF.

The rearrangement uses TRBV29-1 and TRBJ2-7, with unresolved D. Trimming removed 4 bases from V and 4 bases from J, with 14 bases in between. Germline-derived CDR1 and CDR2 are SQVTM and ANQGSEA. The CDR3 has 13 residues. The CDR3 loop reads CSVAVQERYEQYF. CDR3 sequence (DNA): TGCAGCGTTGCAGTTCAGGAGAGATACGAGCAGTACTTC.

This CDR3 is CASSPKREGRETQYF. The CDR3 DNA reads TGTGCCAGCAGCCCGAAGCGGGAGGGAAGAGAGACCCAGTACTTC. V is TRBV7-9 and J is TRBJ2-5; 10 bases are a match to TRBD2. Germline V gene data show CDR1 as SEHNR and CDR2 as FQNEAQ (reference sequence). The CDR3 runs to 15 residues. V lost 5 bases and J lost 4; bases outside the gene matches: 7.

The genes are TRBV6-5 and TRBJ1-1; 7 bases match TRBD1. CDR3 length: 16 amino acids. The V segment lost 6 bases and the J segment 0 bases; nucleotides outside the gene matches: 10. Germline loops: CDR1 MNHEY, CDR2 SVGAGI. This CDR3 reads CASSQGTVPMNTEAFF. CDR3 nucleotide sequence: TGTGCCAGCAGCCAAGGGACAGTTCCTATGAACACTGAAGCTTTCTTT.

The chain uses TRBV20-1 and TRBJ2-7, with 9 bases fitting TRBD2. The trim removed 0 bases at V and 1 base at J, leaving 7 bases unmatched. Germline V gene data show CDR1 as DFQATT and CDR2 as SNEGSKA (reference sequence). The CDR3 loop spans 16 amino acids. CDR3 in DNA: TGCAGTGCTAGAGATGTTAGCGGGAGAGGGTCCTACGAGCAGTACTTC. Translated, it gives CSARDVSGRGSYEQYF.

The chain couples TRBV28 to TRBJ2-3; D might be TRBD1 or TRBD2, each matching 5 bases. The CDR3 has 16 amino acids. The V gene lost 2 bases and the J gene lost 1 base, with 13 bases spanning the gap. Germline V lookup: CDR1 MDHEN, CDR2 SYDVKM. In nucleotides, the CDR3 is TGTGCCAGCAGTTTAACGCCGGGACCGCGCACAGATACGCAGTATTTT. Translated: CASSLTPGPRTDTQYF.